This entry lists 2 T cell receptor beta chains sequenced from one sample in a study of human T cells and chemical hapten exposure. As for time point: patch test 3, about 24 weeks after DPC sensitization. Indicated treatment: therapeutic diphenylcyclopropenone sensitization with weekly scalp DPC. Whole blood, unfractionated, served as the material for total RNA extraction. Using its own MiXCR run on the RACE reads, TCRdb lists one record per CDR3 protein. The profile shows more than 35,000 distinct CDR3 sequences, roughly 13% of them singletons. The sequenced sample was whole blood, obtained in connection with sensitization to the hapten diphenylcyclopropenone (DPC). The source is a woman between 40 and 50 years old with alopecia areata. Some clones in this sample may be carry-over from other donors' samples.

This clonotype was found many times. The rearrangement uses TRBV13 and TRBJ2-1; 9 positions match TRBD1. Unmatched junction bases numbered 7, after V lost 6 bases and J lost 7 bases. CDR1 and CDR2 from the germline V gene are PRHDT and FYEKMQ (reference sequence). This CDR3 region has 14 residues. The CDR3 loop is CASRGQGSVNEQFF. The CDR3 nucleotides read TGTGCCAGCAGGGGACAGGGAAGCGTAAATGAGCAGTTCTTC.

Only a few counts were recorded for this clonotype. A read error may produce the germline difference seen at one junction end. The rearrangement links TRBV29-1 to TRBJ1-1; a weak D match, TRBD1 (6 bases). Germline values: CDR1 SQVTM, CDR2 ANQGSEA. The CDR3 is 10 amino acids. This CDR3 reads CSVGDWDKPF. In DNA form, the CDR3 reads TGCAGCGTTGGGGACTGGGACAAACCCTTT.